This TCR beta chain was captured in a study of T cells after yellow fever vaccination. Study-level findings and limits: Primary-vaccination clones mostly resurfaced post-booster (96% CD4, 85% to 90% CD8). Abundant bulk-derived clonotypes could contaminate FACS-sorted repertoires. The secondary response was weaker but peaked faster, day 5 versus 15.

Germline V gene lookup returns CDR1 SGHDT and CDR2 YYEEEE. CDR3 length: 17 residues. V shed 0 bases and J shed 8 bases, with 18 bases lying between them. This clonotype was picked up many times. Its antigen is not known. Generation of TCR cDNA used 5'RACE template switching (which added a universal primer site and UMIs). From the 5' RACE reads, TCRdb called clonotypes with MiXCR, one entry per CDR3 protein. The sample holds 150,000 to 200,000 distinct CDR3 sequences; 6.2% are singletons and the top ten take about 2.8%. The chain employs TRBV5-6 and TRBJ1-6, with a weak D call TRBD1 (5 bases). The material sequenced was CD4+ T cells sorted from PBMCs, taken on the day of the first yellow fever vaccination. This TCR derives from a man aged 18 to 35 who received the YFV17D yellow fever vaccine. The CDR3 spells CASSLGPGHPAYSPLHF. CDR3 nucleotides: TGTGCCAGCAGCTTGGGGCCCGGACATCCTGCGTATTCACCCCTCCACTTT.